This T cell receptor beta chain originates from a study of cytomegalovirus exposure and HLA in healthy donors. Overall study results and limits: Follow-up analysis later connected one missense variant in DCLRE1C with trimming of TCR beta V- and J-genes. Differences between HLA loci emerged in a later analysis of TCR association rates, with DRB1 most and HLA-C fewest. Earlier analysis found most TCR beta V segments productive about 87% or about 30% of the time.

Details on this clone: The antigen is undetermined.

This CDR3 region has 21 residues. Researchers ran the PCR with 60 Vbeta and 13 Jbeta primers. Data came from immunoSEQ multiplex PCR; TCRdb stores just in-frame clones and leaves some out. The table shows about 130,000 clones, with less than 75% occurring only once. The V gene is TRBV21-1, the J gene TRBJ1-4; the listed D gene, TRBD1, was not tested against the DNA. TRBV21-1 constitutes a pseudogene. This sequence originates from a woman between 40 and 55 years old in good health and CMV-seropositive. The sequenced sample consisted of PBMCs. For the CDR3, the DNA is TGTGCCATCGCTCATTTCGTCGGGACAGGGGGCAAGGGAACGGTGGATGAAAAACTGTTTTTT. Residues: CAIAHFVGTGGKGTVDEKLFF.